A selection of T cell receptor beta chains follows, all from one sample in a study of blood T cell repertoires in COVID-19. This table comes from immunoSEQ multiplex PCR, and its TCRdb copy is limited to in-frame clones, with some not included. Among 350,000 to 450,000 clones listed, around 91% were seen once. Specimen: peripheral blood. The source of these receptors is a woman aged 40 to 55 with COVID-19, enrolled during active disease. Each CDR3 is given with its conserved first and last residue. Fields, in order: V gene, J gene, clone size, D gene, CDR3 DNA, CDR3 protein. D genes are given only for firm matches. Not every row has a clone size; where given, it reads once, few, many or a size class.

>TRBV7-2|TRBJ2-3|.|TRBD2
TGTGCCAGCAGCCAAGGCCTAGCGGGAGGACAAGATACGCAGTATTTT
CASSQGLAGGQDTQYF
>TRBV3-1/TRBV3-2|TRBJ1-3|.|.
TGTGCCAGCAGCCAAGCGTCGGCGGGGGCTGCGGGAAACACCATATATTTT
CASSQASAGAAGNTIYF
>TRBV15|TRBJ1-1|.|TRBD1
TGTGCCACCAGCAGAGCCCTACAGGGGGCAAGGACTGAAGCTTTCTTT
CATSRALQGARTEAFF
>TRBV3-1/TRBV3-2|TRBJ2-1|.|TRBD2
TGTGCCAGCAGGGATGGCGGGGGGCCCTACAATGAGCAGTTCTTC
CASRDGGGPYNEQFF
>TRBV4-3|TRBJ1-2|.|.
TGCGCCAGCAGCCAAGGGACGGGAGGCTACACCTTC
CASSQGTGGYTF
>TRBV7-2|TRBJ1-6|.|.
TGTGCCAGCAGCTTATTCGGCCAGGCCGCTTCACCCCTCCACTTT
CASSLFGQAASPLHF
>TRBV19|TRBJ1-1|.|.
TGTGCCAGTAGCGTCAGGGGCGGTGAAGCTTTCTTT
CASSVRGGEAFF
>TRBV5-1|TRBJ1-4|.|.
TGCGCCAGCAGCCCGGAGGTACCCCCCAATGAAAAACTGTTTTTT
CASSPEVPPNEKLFF
>TRBV11-2|TRBJ1-4|.|.
TGTGCCAGCAGCGCCCGGCGGGGGGGGGTTAATGAAAAACTGTTTTTT
CASSARRGGVNEKLFF
>TRBV7-9|TRBJ1-1|few|TRBD1
TGTGCCAGCAGCTTATTGAGAGGGGGCGGCACTGAAGCTTTCTTT
CASSLLRGGGTEAFF
>TRBV28|TRBJ1-4|few|.
TGTGCCAGCAGTTTAGAGGGAAATGATGAAAAACTGTTTTTT
CASSLEGNDEKLFF
>TRBV11-2|TRBJ2-2|.|.
TGTGCCAGCAGCTTAGTCGCGGTACAGAACACCGGGGAGCTGTTTTTT
CASSLVAVQNTGELFF
>TRBV27|TRBJ1-3|.|TRBD1
TGTGCCAGCAGCCCCCTGGACAGGGCGTGGGGAAACACCATATATTTT
CASSPLDRAWGNTIYF
>TRBV6-1|TRBJ1-3|once|.
TGTGCCAGCAGTGGCGGTACAGGGAGCTCTGGAAACACCATATATTTT
CASSGGTGSSGNTIYF
>TRBV6-5|TRBJ2-7|.|.
TGTGCCAGCAGGAGAGACAGCTACGAGCAGTACTTC
CASRRDSYEQYF
>TRBV29-1|TRBJ1-3|.|.
TGCAGCGTTGTGTTACCTCGGGGTACCTCTGGAAACACCATATATTTT
CSVVLPRGTSGNTIYF
>TRBV5-1|TRBJ2-5|.|.
TGCGCCAGCAGCCCTCAGACAGTGGGAGAGACCCAGTACTTC
CASSPQTVGETQYF
>TRBV5-4|TRBJ1-2|.|.
TGTGCCAGCAGCTTGGGGCAGGGAAGAGGCTACACCTTC
CASSLGQGRGYTF
>TRBV5-1|TRBJ1-6|.|.
TGCGCCAGCAGCCCTGGTGTCGGTGAGCGAAATTCACCCCTCCACTTT
CASSPGVGERNSPLHF
>TRBV27|TRBJ2-2|.|TRBD2
TGTGCCAGCAGTCATCGAAAGACTAGCGGGAGGGCCGCCGGGGAGCTGTTTTTT
CASSHRKTSGRAAGELFF
>TRBV30|TRBJ1-2|.|.
TGTGCCTGGAGTGTACAAGATAACTATGGCTACACCTTC
CAWSVQDNYGYTF
>TRBV27|TRBJ1-5|.|.
TGTGCCTCCTGCCCTCTCGGGAGCAATCAGCCCCAGCATTTT
CASCPLGSNQPQHF
>TRBV19|TRBJ1-4|.|TRBD1
TGTGCCAGTAGTTTTCACCGGGACAGTCACGCAACTAATGAAAAACTGTTTTTT
CASSFHRDSHATNEKLFF
>TRBV3-1/TRBV3-2|TRBJ2-4|.|.
TGTGCCAGCAGTTCAGCAGGGGGGAATTTAGCCAAAAACATTCAGTACTTC
CASSSAGGNLAKNIQYF
>TRBV19|TRBJ2-3|.|TRBD2
TGTGCCAGTAGTATAGCGGCGGGAGCAGATACGCAGTATTTT
CASSIAAGADTQYF
>TRBV4-3|TRBJ2-2|.|.
TGCGCCAGCAGGGAGGGGAGCCCGAACACCGGGGAGCTGTTTTTT
CASREGSPNTGELFF
>TRBV9|TRBJ1-2|.|TRBD1
TGTGCCAGCAGCCAATCGGGACAGGATAACTATGGCTACACCTTC
CASSQSGQDNYGYTF
>TRBV18|TRBJ2-3|.|TRBD1
TGTGCCAGCTCACCACGACAGGGAAGGGGTACAGATACGCAGTATTTT
CASSPRQGRGTDTQYF
>TRBV5-1|TRBJ1-2|few|.
TGCGCCAGCAGCTTGGATCCGGGGGCTAACTATGGCTACACCTTC
CASSLDPGANYGYTF
>TRBV11-2|TRBJ1-6|.|TRBD1
TGTGCCAGCAGCTTCGGACAGGGAGGATCCTATAATTCACCCCTCCACTTT
CASSFGQGGSYNSPLHF
>TRBV19|TRBJ1-5|.|TRBD1
TGTGCCAGTACCCCAAGTCAGGGGGGTTACCAGCCCCAGCATTTT
CASTPSQGGYQPQHF
>TRBV27|TRBJ2-7|.|TRBD2
TGTGCCAGCAGTTTACCTCCGACGGGACTAGTATTCGAGCAGTACTTC
CASSLPPTGLVFEQYF
>TRBV28|TRBJ2-7|.|.
TGTGCCAGCAGTTTAGTCTCTTCCTACGAGCAGTACTTC
CASSLVSSYEQYF
>TRBV6-5|TRBJ1-5|once|TRBD1
TGTGCCAGCAGTTACTCCGCGCAGGGGGATCAGCCCCAGCATTTT
CASSYSAQGDQPQHF
>TRBV19|TRBJ2-5|.|.
TGTGCCAGTAGTCTCTTCCACCGGGCCCCACGGGGAGAGACCCAGTACTTC
CASSLFHRAPRGETQYF
>TRBV5-1|TRBJ1-3|.|.
TGCGCCAGCAGCTTGGGGGAGATCCTCTCTGGAAACACCATATATTTT
CASSLGEILSGNTIYF